The T cell receptor (beta chain) described here comes from a study of T cell clonality in common variable immunodeficiency. Study-level results: Patient heterogeneity in the CVID cohort limited correlations between repertoire features and clinical complications. Fewer deletions and N-nucleotide insertions were reportedly seen in common variable immunodeficiency TCR beta sequences. Fewer TCRbeta clones were shared among CVID subjects than controls.

In this sample, this clone turned up many times. Its antigen is still unknown. The read falls 3 residues short of the CDR3 end, and the missing part is taken from the germline J gene. V lost 6 bases and J lost 0; bases outside the gene matches: 4. Germline loops: CDR1 LNHDA, CDR2 SQIVND (reference sequence). This CDR3 is 14 amino acids long. TCRdb's table, derived via immunoSEQ multiplex PCR, lists solely in-frame clones and lacks some. Sampling found 30,000 to 35,000 clones, none seen once. The chain links TRBV19 to TRBJ1-2; 7 bases match TRBD1. The receptor's source is a person between 18 and 75 years old in good health. Sequencing was carried out using peripheral blood mononuclear cells. Partial CDR3 DNA: TGTGCCAGTAGCTCGGACAGGTCTAACTATGGC. Translated: CASSSDRSNYG. The CDR3 in its entirety is CASSSDRSNYGYTF.